This TCR beta chain was captured by sequencing in a study of T-cell memory formation after mild COVID-19. Study conclusions and caveats: CD4/CD8 balance characterized clones contracting day 15 to 85, and CD4+ skew characterized later expanders.

The CDR3 has 15 amino acids. The V and J ends lost 6 bases and 2 bases respectively, with 11 bases between them. Concerning this clonotype itself: Its antigen is still unknown.

TCRdb redid the calling of the 5' RACE reads with MiXCR, one entry per CDR3 protein. The data show around 470,000 distinct CDR3 sequences, 15% to 25% seen once. The specimen was PBMCs or a T cell subset sorted from them (not recorded which). This TCR was sampled from an adult woman who had mild COVID-19 (a few samples of this study predate the infection). Cell type and time point are not known. The chain uses TRBV12-3 or TRBV12-4 and TRBJ2-6; no clear D. The CDR3 region has the DNA TGTGCCAGCAGGGTAGTAGGCGCTGGGGCCAACGTCCTGACTTTC. Translating gives CASRVVGAGANVLTF.